This is a list of T cell receptor beta chains from one sample in a study of cytomegalovirus exposure and HLA in healthy donors. Data came from immunoSEQ multiplex PCR; TCRdb stores just in-frame clones and leaves some out. In the table there are around 240,000 clones, over 80% of which are singletons. Sequences were obtained from PBMCs. These receptor sequences come from a woman between 40 and 50 years old in good health and CMV-seropositive. CDR3s include the opening cysteine and the closing phenylalanine or tryptophan. The order of the fields is J gene, clone size, V gene, D gene, CDR3 DNA, CDR3 protein. D genes are given only for firm matches. Not every row has a clone size; where given, it reads once, few, many or a size class.

j_gene: TRBJ2-3
abundance: NA
v_gene: TRBV7-9
d_gene: NA
CDR3nt: TGTTCCAGCAGCTTAGCCCTGGGGGGGCGGTCAGATACGCAGTATTTT
CDR3aa: CSSSLALGGRSDTQYF

j_gene: TRBJ1-6
abundance: NA
v_gene: TRBV10-3
d_gene: NA
CDR3nt: TGTGCCATCAGTGATGCTGTGGAGGGCCGCTCACCCCTCCACTTT
CDR3aa: CAISDAVEGRSPLHF

j_gene: TRBJ1-5
abundance: NA
v_gene: TRBV15
d_gene: TRBD1
CDR3nt: TGTGCCACCAGCAGGGCCGGGACAGGTAGCAATCAGCCCCAGCATTTT
CDR3aa: CATSRAGTGSNQPQHF

j_gene: TRBJ2-3
abundance: NA
v_gene: TRBV6-5
d_gene: NA
CDR3nt: TGTGCCAGCAGACCCAGGGGTCCTAGCACAGATACGCAGTATTTT
CDR3aa: CASRPRGPSTDTQYF

j_gene: TRBJ1-1
abundance: once
v_gene: TRBV7-3
d_gene: NA
CDR3nt: TGTGCCAGCAGCTTAACAGGTGCAGGGACTGAAGCTTTCTTT
CDR3aa: CASSLTGAGTEAFF

j_gene: TRBJ2-1
abundance: NA
v_gene: TRBV5-4
d_gene: TRBD2
CDR3nt: TGTGCCAGCAGCTGGGGACTAGCGGGGGGGCCAGAGGGTGAGCAGTTCTTC
CDR3aa: CASSWGLAGGPEGEQFF

j_gene: TRBJ2-3
abundance: few
v_gene: TRBV15
d_gene: NA
CDR3nt: TGTGCCACCAGCAGAGATGGAGGAGGCGCAGATACGCAGTATTTT
CDR3aa: CATSRDGGGADTQYF

j_gene: TRBJ1-1
abundance: NA
v_gene: TRBV9
d_gene: NA
CDR3nt: TGTGCCAGCAGCGGAGACCCGTCGGGCACTGAAGCTTTCTTT
CDR3aa: CASSGDPSGTEAFF

j_gene: TRBJ2-2
abundance: NA
v_gene: TRBV7-7
d_gene: NA
CDR3nt: TGTGCTAGCAGCTTAAGCAGCGGGCGCACCGGGGAGCTGTTTTTT
CDR3aa: CASSLSSGRTGELFF

j_gene: TRBJ2-3
abundance: NA
v_gene: TRBV4-2
d_gene: NA
CDR3nt: TGTGCCAGCAGCCAAGAAAGGCGGAGGGTAGATACGCAGTATTTT
CDR3aa: CASSQERRRVDTQYF

j_gene: TRBJ2-7
abundance: few
v_gene: TRBV30
d_gene: NA
CDR3nt: TGTGCCTGGAGCCGCAGTCTAGTTAGAGGCGAGCAGTACTTC
CDR3aa: CAWSRSLVRGEQYF

j_gene: TRBJ2-1
abundance: NA
v_gene: TRBV5-4
d_gene: TRBD1
CDR3nt: TGTGCCAGCAGCTTGGAGCGACAGGGTGGTGAGCAGTTCTTC
CDR3aa: CASSLERQGGEQFF

j_gene: TRBJ2-5
abundance: few
v_gene: TRBV5-8
d_gene: NA
CDR3nt: TGTGCCAGCAGCCCTCGGGAGACCCAGTACTTC
CDR3aa: CASSPRETQYF

j_gene: TRBJ2-5
abundance: once
v_gene: TRBV5-4
d_gene: TRBD2
CDR3nt: TGTGCCAGCAGCTCCTCCCCGGGGCTAGCGGCGGGCGAGACCCAGTACTTC
CDR3aa: CASSSSPGLAAGETQYF

j_gene: TRBJ1-1
abundance: few
v_gene: TRBV5-6
d_gene: NA
CDR3nt: TGTGCCAGCAGCTTGGGAAGACTTCCTTTCTTT
CDR3aa: CASSLGRLPFF

j_gene: TRBJ1-5
abundance: few
v_gene: TRBV7-8
d_gene: NA
CDR3nt: TGTGCCAGCAGCTTAGGTCGGGGGGTAAATCAGCCCCAGCATTTT
CDR3aa: CASSLGRGVNQPQHF

j_gene: TRBJ2-4
abundance: NA
v_gene: TRBV7-2
d_gene: TRBD1
CDR3nt: TGTGCCAGCAGCTCGCTCGGGACAGCTAAAAACATTCAGTACTTC
CDR3aa: CASSSLGTAKNIQYF

j_gene: TRBJ2-7
abundance: NA
v_gene: TRBV7-7
d_gene: NA
CDR3nt: TGTGCTAGCAGCCCCGGGATGCGGACTATCAGAGACTACGAGCAGTACTTC
CDR3aa: CASSPGMRTIRDYEQYF

j_gene: TRBJ1-5
abundance: NA
v_gene: TRBV7-2
d_gene: NA
CDR3nt: TGTGCCAGCAGCTTAGGTGGGCACAATCAGCCCCAGCATTTT
CDR3aa: CASSLGGHNQPQHF

j_gene: TRBJ1-1
abundance: few
v_gene: TRBV6-5
d_gene: NA
CDR3nt: TGTGCCAGCAGTTACTTCCAGGGCACTGAAGCTTTCTTT
CDR3aa: CASSYFQGTEAFF